This entry features one TCR beta chain sequence. Its antigen remains unknown. The sample belongs to a study of a mutant IDH1 vaccine in newly diagnosed glioma. About the study: Among treated patients, around 62% were male and approximately 40% female, and mean age was approximately 40 years. Study-level results: Pseudoprogression seemed unlinked to shifts in top peripheral T cell clonotypes. Immune responses induced by the vaccine were seen in approximately 93% of patients, spanning multiple MHC alleles.

V gave up 7 bases and J gave up 7 bases; unmatched junction bases: 9. The CDR3 consists of 14 residues. CDR1 is LNHDA, CDR2 SQIVND, per germline (reference sequence). Assay used: immunoSEQ multiplex PCR; TCRdb lists only in-frame clones, some missing. The sample has 55,000 to 65,000 clones; around 75% are singletons. Noted time point: week 47, end of study. Every single dose of the vaccine, 300 ug of mutant IDH1 20-mer peptide, came with topical imiquimod. The source was PBMCs, collected from a glioma patient whose treatment included an IDH1 peptide vaccine. The chain recombines TRBV19 with TRBJ2-2; 7 bases match TRBD1. The receptor was derived from a man aged 45-65 years with glioma. The CDR3 bases are TGTGCCAGTATGCCGGACAGGAGTTTCGGGGAGCTGTTTTTT. Translation: CASMPDRSFGELFF.